This T cell receptor (beta chain) was obtained from a study of a mutant IDH1 vaccine in newly diagnosed glioma. Study in general: The study gave patients eight vaccinations in weeks 1, 3, 5, 7, 11, 15, 19, 23. Patients got their first vaccination 4-6 weeks after radiotherapy alone, or with temozolomide cycles. Patients were pretreated with radiotherapy, temozolomide, or both, mostly both. Overall study results and limits: Apparently unrelated to pseudoprogression were changes in the top peripheral T cell clonotypes.

The time point was: week 11, during vaccination. A 20-mer mutant IDH1 peptide at 300 ug was injected subcutaneously with topical imiquimod. Germline trimming cut 8 bases from V and 5 bases from J; bases unmatched to any gene: 13. The CDR3 length is 17 residues. Germline V gene sequence: CDR1 MGHDK, CDR2 SYGVNS. Generated by immunoSEQ multiplex PCR, the TCRdb table keeps only in-frame clones and is missing some. The sample includes approximately 21,000 clones, about 90% seen only once; the top ten take approximately 5.1%. This clone has a handful of counts. Antigen: not known. The specimen was PBMCs, collected from a glioma patient whose treatment included an IDH1 peptide vaccine. The receptor was isolated from a woman aged 40 to 50 with glioma. The chain employs TRBV25-1 and TRBJ2-1; 12 bases match TRBD1. This CDR3 reads CASPGQGAGMHNNEQFF. CDR3 in DNA: TGTGCCAGCCCGGGACAGGGGGCGGGTATGCATAACAATGAGCAGTTCTTC.